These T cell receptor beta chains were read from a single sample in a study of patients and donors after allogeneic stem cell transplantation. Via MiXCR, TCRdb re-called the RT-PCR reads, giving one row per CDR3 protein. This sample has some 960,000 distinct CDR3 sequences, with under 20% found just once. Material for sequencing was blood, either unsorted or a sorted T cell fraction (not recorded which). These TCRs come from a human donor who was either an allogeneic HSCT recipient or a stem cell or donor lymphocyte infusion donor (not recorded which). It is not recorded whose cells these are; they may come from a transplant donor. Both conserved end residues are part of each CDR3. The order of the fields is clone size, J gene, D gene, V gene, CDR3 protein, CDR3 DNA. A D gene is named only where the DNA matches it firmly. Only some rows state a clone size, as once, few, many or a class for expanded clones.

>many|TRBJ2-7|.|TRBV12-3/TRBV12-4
CASSLGLATYEQYF
TGTGCCAGCAGTTTGGGGCTAGCGACATACGAGCAGTACTTC
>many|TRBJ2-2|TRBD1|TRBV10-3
CAISEPTGVNTGELFF
TGTGCCATCAGTGAGCCAACAGGGGTGAACACCGGGGAGCTGTTTTTT
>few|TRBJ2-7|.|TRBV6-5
CASSWGTELIEQYF
TGTGCCAGCAGTTGGGGGACTGAATTGATCGAGCAGTACTTC
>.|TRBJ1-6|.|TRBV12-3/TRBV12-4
CASSPNRNSPLHF
TGTGCCAGCAGCCCAAACAGGAATTCACCCCTCCACTTT
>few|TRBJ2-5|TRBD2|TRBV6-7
CASSYFLTSGGPETQYF
TGTGCCAGCAGTTATTTCCTGACTAGCGGGGGGCCAGAGACCCAGTACTTC
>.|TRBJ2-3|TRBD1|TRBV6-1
CASSETGGGSDTQYF
TGTGCCAGCAGCGAGACAGGGGGCGGTTCAGATACGCAGTATTTT
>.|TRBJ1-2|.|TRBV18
CASSPGHSTYGYTF
TGTGCCAGCTCTCCAGGACACTCCACCTATGGCTACACCTTC
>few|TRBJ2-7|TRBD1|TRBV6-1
CASSPGQGGTYEQYF
TGTGCCAGCAGCCCTGGACAGGGTGGGACCTACGAGCAGTACTTC
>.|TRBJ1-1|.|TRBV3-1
CASSQPGLRNTEAFF
TGTGCCAGCAGCCAACCGGGACTGCGGAACACTGAAGCTTTCTTT
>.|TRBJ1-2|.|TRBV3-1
CASSQGQTYGYTF
TGTGCCAGCAGCCAAGGTCAGACCTATGGCTACACCTTC
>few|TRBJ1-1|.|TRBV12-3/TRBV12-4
CASRSIQKNTEAFF
TGTGCCAGCAGGTCTATTCAGAAGAACACTGAAGCTTTCTTT
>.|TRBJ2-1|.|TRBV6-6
CASSYSQSWQFF
TGTGCCAGCAGTTACTCCCAATCGTGGCAGTTCTTC
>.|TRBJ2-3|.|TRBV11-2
CASSLGARATDTQYF
TGTGCCAGCAGCTTAGGGGCCAGGGCCACAGATACGCAGTATTTT
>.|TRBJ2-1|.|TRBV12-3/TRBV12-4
CASSPLDSYNEQFF
TGTGCCAGCAGCCCCCTAGACAGTTACAATGAGCAGTTCTTC
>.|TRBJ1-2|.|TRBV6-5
CASSYSGNGYTF
TGTGCCAGCAGTTACTCTGGCAATGGCTACACCTTC
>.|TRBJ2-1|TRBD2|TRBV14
CASSQGAGDYNEQFF
TGTGCCAGCAGCCAGGGAGCGGGAGATTACAATGAGCAGTTCTTC
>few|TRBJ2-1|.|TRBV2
CASSDPGGSYNEQFF
TGTGCCAGCAGTGACCCCGGGGGAAGCTACAATGAGCAGTTCTTC
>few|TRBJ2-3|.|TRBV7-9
CASSPGQPTATDTQYF
TGTGCCAGCAGCCCCGGGCAGCCTACGGCGACAGATACGCAGTATTTT
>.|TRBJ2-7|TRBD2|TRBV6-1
CASSRTSGGVEQYF
TGTGCCAGCAGTCGGACTAGCGGGGGTGTAGAGCAGTACTTC
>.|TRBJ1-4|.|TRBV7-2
CASSDGLYNEKLFF
TGTGCCAGCAGCGATGGACTCTATAATGAAAAACTGTTTTTT
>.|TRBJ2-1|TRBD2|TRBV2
CASTPGEGWDEQFF
TGTGCCAGCACCCCGGGGGAGGGGTGGGATGAGCAGTTCTTC
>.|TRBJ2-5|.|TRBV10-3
CAISPLAQETQYF
TGTGCCATCAGTCCACTAGCTCAGGAGACCCAGTACTTC
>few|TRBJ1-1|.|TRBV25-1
CASSRPGGLGTEAFF
TGTGCCAGCAGTCGACCCGGGGGATTGGGCACTGAAGCTTTCTTT
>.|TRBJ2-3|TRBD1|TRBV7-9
CASSLRDRGIHTQYF
TGTGCCAGCAGCTTACGGGACAGGGGGATTCATACGCAGTATTTT
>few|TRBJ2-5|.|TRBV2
CASSASETQYF
TGTGCCAGCAGTGCCTCGGAGACCCAGTACTTC
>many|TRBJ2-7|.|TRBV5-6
CASSLMGYEQYF
TGTGCCAGCAGCTTGATGGGGTACGAGCAGTACTTC
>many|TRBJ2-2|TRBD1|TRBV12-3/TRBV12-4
CASSLEGAGTGELFF
TGTGCCAGCAGTTTAGAGGGGGCCGGCACCGGGGAGCTGTTTTTT